This TCR beta chain was retrieved from a study of T cell clonality in common variable immunodeficiency. Study-level points and caveats: Links between repertoire features and CVID complications were heterogeneity-limited. Common variable immunodeficiency TCR beta sequences reportedly had fewer deletions and N-nucleotide insertions. Authors noted CVID clonality's cause needs subpopulation repertoire sequencing.

No CVID subject was ill or on immunomodulatory drugs when sampled. In its sample, this clone was seen a few times. Its cognate antigen is unknown. The read is 3 residues too short to cover the CDR3 end, so that end is filled in from the germline J gene. Germline V gene data show CDR1 as DFQATT and CDR2 as SNEGSKA (reference sequence). The CDR3 is made up of 15 amino acids. J lost 1 base, V lost 5 bases, and 11 bases had no gene match. Equal genomic DNA amounts from CVID and control samples were sequenced. Libraries were prepared by immunoSEQ multiplex PCR; TCRdb keeps only in-frame clonotypes and omits some of them. The sample is made up of tens of thousands of clones, none counted only once.

This chain joins TRBV20-1 and TRBJ2-7; TRBD2 matches at 7 bases. The clonotype was recovered from a human donor with common variable immunodeficiency. Sequencing was done on a sample of peripheral blood mononuclear cells. The CDR3 is CSALRWGGRSYEQYF. CDR3 DNA, as far as it was read: TGCAGTGCTCTAAGGTGGGGGGGTCGATCCTACGAG.